This record looks at one T cell receptor beta chain sequence and its context. Its antigen remains unidentified. The data were obtained in a study of OX40 agonist ivuxolimab in advanced cancers. For the study at large: Recorded diagnoses for dose-escalation patients were hepatocellular carcinoma, melanoma, renal cell or head and neck cancer. The dose-escalation cohort was approximately 80% male, with a mean age of about 60 years, ranging roughly 20 to 90.

V gave up 8 bases and J gave up 5 bases, with 14 bases separating them. CDR3 size: 13 residues. In germline, CDR1 is SGHAT, CDR2 FQNNGV. Study-wide results and caveats: The CD4+ and CD8+ T cells in the blood had expanded clonally by week 6 at 0.1 to 3.0 mg/kg.

The data were produced by immunoSEQ multiplex PCR, yet TCRdb's version contains in-frame clones alone and is incomplete. The profile shows 150,000 to 180,000 clones, 94% of them singletons. This sequence originates from an adult with an advanced solid tumor such as melanoma, head and neck, liver or kidney cancer. The chain joins TRBV11-2 to TRBJ2-3; perhaps D is TRBD1 or TRBD2 (6 bases each). This sample comprised CD4+ or CD8+ T cells sorted from blood, obtained in a trial of the OX40 agonist ivuxolimab. The CDR3 DNA follows: TGTGCCAGCCACCTAGGGGGGAGAGATACGCAGTATTTT. Translated: CASHLGGRDTQYF.